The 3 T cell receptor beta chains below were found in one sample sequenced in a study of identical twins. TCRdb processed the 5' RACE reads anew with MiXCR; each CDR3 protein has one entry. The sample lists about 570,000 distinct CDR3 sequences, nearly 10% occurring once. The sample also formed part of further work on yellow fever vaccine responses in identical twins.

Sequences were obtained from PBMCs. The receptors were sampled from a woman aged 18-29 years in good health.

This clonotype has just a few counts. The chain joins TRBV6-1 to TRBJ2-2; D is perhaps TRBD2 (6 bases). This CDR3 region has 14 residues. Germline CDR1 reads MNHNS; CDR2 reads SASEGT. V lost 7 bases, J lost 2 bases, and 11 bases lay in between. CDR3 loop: CASKRRANTGELFF. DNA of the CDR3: TGTGCCAGCAAGAGGAGGGCAAACACCGGGGAGCTGTTTTTT.

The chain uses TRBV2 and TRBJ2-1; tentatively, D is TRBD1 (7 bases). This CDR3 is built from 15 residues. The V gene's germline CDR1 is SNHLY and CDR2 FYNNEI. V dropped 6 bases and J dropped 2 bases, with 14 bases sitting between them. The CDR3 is CASSRGVFTYNEQFF. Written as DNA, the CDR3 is TGTGCCAGCAGCAGGGGGGTTTTTACCTACAATGAGCAGTTCTTC.

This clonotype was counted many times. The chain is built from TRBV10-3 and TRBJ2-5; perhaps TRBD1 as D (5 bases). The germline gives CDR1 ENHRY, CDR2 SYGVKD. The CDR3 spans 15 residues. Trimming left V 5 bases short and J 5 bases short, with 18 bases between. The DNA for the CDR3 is TGTGCCATCAGTCAGGGTTTCCCTGATTTGGAGACCCAGTACTTC. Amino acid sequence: CAISQGFPDLETQYF.